This T cell receptor beta chain was retrieved from a study of response to subunit inactivated influenza vaccine. Study outcomes and limitations: Each seasonal flu vaccination may recruit only limited new T cells, authors suggested.

MiXCR, applied by TCRdb to the RT-PCR reads, yields one record per CDR3 protein. The sample includes roughly 170,000 distinct CDR3 sequences, about 9% of them seen just once. Points on this clonotype: The antigen is not known.

V was cut by 4 bases and J by 7 bases, with 19 bases left in between. The CDR3 length is 15 residues. Germline V gives CDR1 SGHVS, CDR2 FQNEAQ. Sequences were derived from non-naive T cells sorted from PBMCs, sampled on the day of vaccination. The chain couples TRBV7-8 to TRBJ1-2; D remains ambiguous. This TCR was recovered from a man over 45 who received an inactivated influenza vaccine. CDR3 amino acids: CASSSPLRADIGYTF. The CDR3 DNA sequence: TGTGCCAGCAGCTCCCCCCTGAGGGCAGATATTGGCTACACCTTC.